This T cell receptor beta chain comes out of a study of blood T cell repertoires in COVID-19. Study details: Whether acute or convalescent, the COVID-19 samples came from the United States, Italy and Spain.

V gave up 0 bases and J gave up 7 bases, with 9 bases separating them. CDR3 length: 13 residues. CDR1 LGHDT and CDR2 YNNKEL come from the germline V gene (reference sequence). Some clones are missing from TCRdb's copy, which holds only in-frame ones; the method was immunoSEQ multiplex PCR. The sample lists more than 150,000 clones, roughly nine tenths occurring once. This sequence was found in a woman in her 70s with acute or convalescent COVID-19. Sequenced sample: peripheral blood. The V and J genes are TRBV3-1 (or the pseudogene TRBV3-2) and TRBJ1-2; D is ambiguous. Here the CDR3 DNA reads TGTGCCAGCAGCCAAGAGGGCTTCCTTGGCTACACCTTC. Its translation: CASSQEGFLGYTF.